The 25 T cell receptor beta chains below were found in one sample sequenced in a study of blood T cell repertoires in COVID-19. Libraries were prepared by immunoSEQ multiplex PCR; TCRdb keeps only in-frame clonotypes and omits some of them. The sample comprises about 89,000 clones, more than 65% of which are singletons, and roughly 10% rests with the top ten. What was sequenced was peripheral blood. All receptors derive from a woman aged 80 or over with acute or convalescent COVID-19.

The chain combines TRBV30 with TRBJ2-5, with TRBD1 as a possible D gene (6 bases). This CDR3 contains 14 residues. V lost 3 bases to trimming and J lost 7 bases, with 18 bases between them. CDR1 GTSNPN and CDR2 SVGIG come from the germline V gene (reference sequence). In nucleotides, the CDR3 is TGTGCCTGGAGCGACAGGTCCCTTACGGGGACCCAGTACTTC. It specifies CAWSDRSLTGTQYF.

This chain links TRBV3-1 (or the pseudogene TRBV3-2) with TRBJ2-3, with TRBD1 matching over 7 bases. The CDR3 contains 14 residues. The junction had 3 bases not matched to a gene; V was cut back by 4 bases and J by 2 bases. The germline CDR1 and CDR2 sequences are LGHDT and YNNKEL (reference sequence). DNA of the CDR3: TGTGCCAGCAGCCCTGGGACAGACACAGATACGCAGTATTTT. It is translated as CASSPGTDTDTQYF.

CDR3 protein: CASSRQGVRSTEAFF. CDR3 bases: TGTGCCAGCAGTCGACAGGGGGTTCGGAGCACTGAAGCTTTCTTT. The chain links TRBV28 to TRBJ1-1; TRBD1 agrees at 9 bases. The CDR3 sequence is 15 residues long. Trimming took 5 bases from V and 4 from J; bases not matched to a gene: 8. CDR1 and CDR2 from the germline V gene are MDHEN and SYDVKM.

The chain is built from TRBV28 and TRBJ2-3, with TRBD2 identical over 8 bases. Germline CDR1 and CDR2: MDHEN and SYDVKM. This CDR3 has 16 residues. The ends lost 5 bases at V and 0 bases at J; junction bases unmatched: 7. The CDR3 coding sequence is TGTGCCAGCAGTGACCCTCGGGGGGGCAGCACAGATACGCAGTATTTT. Amino acid sequence: CASSDPRGGSTDTQYF.

The rearrangement links TRBV3-1 (or the pseudogene TRBV3-2) to TRBJ1-5; D possibly corresponds to TRBD1 (6 bases). V was clipped by 2 bases and J by 3 bases, with 8 bases between them. The CDR3 totals 14 residues. CDR1 and CDR2 (germline): LGHDT, YNNKEL (reference sequence). CDR3 loop: CASSQPGDNQPQHF. For the CDR3, the DNA is TGTGCCAGCAGCCAACCAGGGGACAATCAGCCCCAGCATTTT.

CDR3 in DNA: TGTGCCAGCAGTCCCTGGACAGATAGGCGCTCAGGTCAGCCCCAGCATTTT. It encodes CASSPWTDRRSGQPQHF. This sequence joins TRBV27 and TRBJ1-5; possible D gene TRBD1, 6 bases. Looked up from germline, CDR1 is MNHEY and CDR2 is SMNVEV (reference sequence). V was trimmed by 5 bases and J by 6 bases, leaving 23 bases between them. The CDR3 is 17 residues long.

This chain connects TRBV3-1 (or the pseudogene TRBV3-2) to TRBJ2-1; TRBD1 matches at 10 bases. This CDR3 spans 15 amino acids. V trimming: 4 bases; J trimming: 4 bases; junction bases outside the gene matches: 4. Germline CDR1 and CDR2: LGHDT and YNNKEL (reference sequence). CDR3 protein: CASSPPGQGYNEQFF. Here the CDR3 DNA reads TGTGCCAGCAGCCCGCCGGGACAGGGGTACAATGAGCAGTTCTTC.

In nucleotides, the CDR3 is TGTGCCAGTAGTAGTTCAGGGGGCACCCAGCCCCAGCATTTT. It encodes CASSSSGGTQPQHF. V is TRBV19 and J is TRBJ1-5; 8 bases align to TRBD1. The germline gives CDR1 LNHDA, CDR2 SQIVND (reference sequence). The ends lost 4 bases at V and 7 bases at J; junction bases unmatched: 6. The CDR3 is 14 amino acids.

The rearrangement links TRBV10-3 to TRBJ1-2; 7 bases align to TRBD1. V lost 5 bases to trimming and J lost 8 bases; unmatched junction nucleotides: 17. The CDR3 is 16 amino acids. Germline loops: CDR1 ENHRY, CDR2 SYGVKD. This CDR3 reads CAISSGRGQRTEGYTF. CDR3 DNA: TGTGCCATCAGTTCGGGACGGGGACAGAGGACGGAGGGCTACACCTTC.

The chain couples TRBV28 to TRBJ1-5; the match to TRBD1 covers 8 bases. Germline assignment: CDR1 MDHEN and CDR2 SYDVKM. The CDR3 is made up of 14 amino acids. Trimming took 8 bases from V and 5 from J; bases not matched to a gene: 8. The CDR3 DNA is TGTGCCAGCCTGCCTGGACAGGGATATCAGCCCCAGCATTTT. The encoded protein is CASLPGQGYQPQHF.

The V call is TRBV6-6, the J call TRBJ1-1; 7 bases match TRBD1. The V gene end was trimmed by 8 bases and the J gene end by 7 bases; junction bases not matched to a gene: 10. Per the germline V gene, CDR1 is MNHNY and CDR2 is SVGAGI (reference sequence). There are 13 residues in the CDR3. The CDR3 nucleotides read TGTGCCAGCCAGGGGGTGTCGTGGGATGAAGCTTTCTTT. This translates into CASQGVSWDEAFF.

The J gene is TRBJ2-3, the V gene TRBV27; D is possibly TRBD1 (5 bases). Germline V lookup: CDR1 MNHEY, CDR2 SMNVEV (reference sequence). The CDR3 has 12 amino acids. The V end lost 5 bases, the J end lost 6 bases, and 9 bases lay between the germline ends. CDR3: CASSPGPDTQYF. Written as DNA, the CDR3 is TGTGCCAGCAGTCCAGGGCCGGATACGCAGTATTTT.

The chain carries TRBV28 and TRBJ1-2; D might be TRBD1 (5 bases). The germline CDR1 and CDR2 sequences are MDHEN and SYDVKM. CDR3 length: 15 amino acids. The ends were cut back, 3 bases at V and 1 base at J, with 12 bases in the middle. This CDR3 reads CASSFGGFINYGYTF. The CDR3 coding sequence is TGTGCCAGCAGTTTCGGGGGGTTCATTAACTATGGCTACACCTTC.

The CDR3 region has the DNA TGTGCCAGCAGCTGGGACGGAGGGGGCGCATCTGAAGCTTTCTTT. Translating gives CASSWDGGGASEAFF. V gene TRBV7-2 combines with J gene TRBJ1-1; 7 nucleotides match TRBD1. Per germline, CDR1 SGHTA and CDR2 FQGNSA. CDR3 length equals 15 residues. The trim removed 4 bases at V and 6 bases at J, leaving 11 bases unmatched.

V gene TRBV28 combines with J gene TRBJ1-6; 8 bases align to TRBD1. V lost 6 bases and J lost 9; bases outside the gene matches: 7. The germline gives CDR1 MDHEN, CDR2 SYDVKM. This CDR3 region has 14 residues. The CDR3 loop is CASRTDRGSSPLHF. The CDR3 region has the DNA TGTGCCAGCAGGACCGACAGGGGTAGTTCACCCCTCCACTTT. Full variable domain (rest looked up from reference TRBV28 and TRBJ1-6): DVKVTQSSRYLVKRTGEKVFLECVQDMDHENMFWYRQDPGLGLRLIYFSYDVKMKEKGDIPEGYSVSREKKERFSLILESASTNQTSMYLCASRTDRGSSPLHFGNGTRLTVT.

This chain joins TRBV7-8 and TRBJ1-3, with TRBD1 matching 7 bases. Looked up from germline, CDR1 is SGHVS and CDR2 is FQNEAQ. The CDR3 length is 15 residues. Trimming cost V 5 bases and J 0 bases; bases outside gene matches: 4. CDR3 residues: CASSQTGPSGNTIYF. CDR3 nucleotide sequence: TGTGCCAGCAGCCAGACAGGGCCCTCTGGAAACACCATATATTTT.

This chain connects TRBV10-3 to TRBJ1-1; 7 bases line up with TRBD1. The germline gives CDR1 ENHRY, CDR2 SYGVKD. The CDR3 extends over 14 amino acids. V lost 10 bases and J lost 1; bases outside the gene matches: 9. DNA for the CDR3: TGTGCCACCCAGGCGGGACAGCAGAACACTGAAGCTTTCTTT. This translates into CATQAGQQNTEAFF.

The V call is TRBV5-4, the J call TRBJ1-2, with 8 bases that match TRBD1. Germline CDR1 is SGHNT and CDR2 is YYREEE (reference sequence). V was pared by 3 bases and J by 6 bases, with 7 bases of the junction left unmatched. The CDR3 consists of 14 residues. CDR3 nucleotides: TGTGCCAGCAGCTCCAGCAGGGGGCGCGATGGCTACACCTTC. Protein product: CASSSSRGRDGYTF.

The gene calls are TRBV7-9 and TRBJ2-7; 11 bases agree with TRBD2. The junction had 2 bases not matched to a gene; V was cut back by 5 bases and J by 2 bases. The CDR3 spans 14 residues. Per the germline V gene, CDR1 is SEHNR and CDR2 is FQNEAQ (reference sequence). The CDR3 is CASSHSGGAYEQYF. The CDR3 DNA sequence: TGTGCCAGCAGCCATAGCGGGGGGGCCTACGAGCAGTACTTC.

This chain joins TRBV18 and TRBJ2-7; a weak D match, TRBD1 (5 bases). Germline CDR1 and CDR2: KGHSH and LQKENI. Trimming removed 3 bases from V and 3 bases from J, with 9 bases in between. CDR3 length: 13 residues. The CDR3 sequence: CASSPQDNYEQYF. In DNA, the CDR3 is TGTGCCAGCTCACCCCAGGACAACTACGAGCAGTACTTC.

V is TRBV28 and J is TRBJ2-1; D not resolved. The CDR3 covers 12 residues. Trimming removed 6 bases from V and 9 bases from J, with 12 bases in between. In germline, CDR1 is MDHEN, CDR2 SYDVKM. The chain's CDR3 is CASRPPASEQFF. The CDR3 coding sequence is TGTGCCAGCAGACCTCCGGCTAGTGAGCAGTTCTTC.

This clone was detected a few times. The chain couples TRBV6-1 to TRBJ1-5; D is ambiguous. In germline, CDR1 is MNHNS, CDR2 SASEGT. The ends were cut back, 1 base at V and 5 bases at J, with 9 bases in the middle. The CDR3 totals 14 residues. CDR3 in DNA: TGTGCCAGCAGTGAAGTCCCGAGGGATCAGCCCCAGCATTTT. As protein: CASSEVPRDQPQHF.

The chain is built from TRBV2 and TRBJ2-5; TRBD1 aligns across 10 bases. V shed 6 bases and J 2 bases; nucleotides not matched to a gene: 9. The CDR3 loop spans 16 amino acids. Germline values: CDR1 SNHLY, CDR2 FYNNEI. The chain's CDR3 is CASRDDRGLKQETQYF. DNA of the CDR3: TGTGCCAGCAGAGACGACAGGGGGCTGAAGCAAGAGACCCAGTACTTC.

This clone was observed a handful of times. The rearrangement joins TRBV10-2 to TRBJ2-4; TRBD2 matches 10 bases. J gave up 7 bases and V 7 bases, and 4 bases lay outside the gene matches. The V gene's germline CDR1 is WSHSY and CDR2 SAAADI. CDR3 length: 13 residues. This CDR3 reads CASKGLALNIQYF. CDR3 bases: TGCGCCAGCAAGGGACTAGCGCTCAACATTCAGTACTTC.

The V and J genes are TRBV27 and TRBJ2-5, with D possibly being TRBD2 (6 bases). The germline V and J ends were trimmed by 9 bases and 5 bases, with 19 bases remaining between them. CDR1 and CDR2 from the germline V gene are MNHEY and SMNVEV (reference sequence). The CDR3 runs 14 residues. The CDR3 nucleotides are TGTGCCAGTATGAGTTCCGGGGGTGTGGAGACCCAGTACTTC. Protein sequence: CASMSSGGVETQYF.